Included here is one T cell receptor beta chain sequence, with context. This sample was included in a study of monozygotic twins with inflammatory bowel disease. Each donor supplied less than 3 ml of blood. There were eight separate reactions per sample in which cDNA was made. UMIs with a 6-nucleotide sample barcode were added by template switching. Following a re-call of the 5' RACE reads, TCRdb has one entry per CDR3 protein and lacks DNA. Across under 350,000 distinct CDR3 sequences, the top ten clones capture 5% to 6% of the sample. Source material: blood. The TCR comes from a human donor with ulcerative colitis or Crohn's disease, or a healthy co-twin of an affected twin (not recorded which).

This CDR3 is CASSLATEGSTGELFF. This chain links TRBV2 with TRBJ2-2. The CDR3 is made up of 16 amino acids. Germline lookup yields CDR1 SNHLY and CDR2 FYNNEI.